This T cell receptor beta chain was identified in a study of T cells in Graves' hyperthyroidism and ophthalmopathy. It was RNA transcripts that yielded the amplified TCR beta CDR3 regions. First-round RT-PCR of the TCR CDR3 relied on the HTBI primer set. TCRdb ran MiXCR on the multiplex PCR reads and lists one entry per CDR3 protein. The sample lists 250,000 to 300,000 distinct CDR3 sequences, roughly an eighth occurring once. This clonotype was recorded many times. CDR3 size: 14 residues. The germline V and J ends were trimmed by 6 bases and 5 bases, with 16 bases remaining between them. Germline assignment: CDR1 MNHEY and CDR2 SMNVEV (reference sequence).

Sequencing used blood. This clonotype was obtained from a woman aged 40 to 55 with Graves' hyperthyroidism. V gene TRBV27 combines with J gene TRBJ1-1; the D gene is possibly TRBD1 (6 bases). DNA of the CDR3: TGTGCCAGCAGGCTATACAGGGCTCGAACTGAAGCTTTCTTT. Amino acids: CASRLYRARTEAFF.